These 10 T cell receptor beta chains originate from one sample sequenced in a study of high-grade serous ovarian cancer treatment subgroups. Profiling relied on immunoSEQ multiplex PCR, and the TCRdb table lists in-frame clones only, not all of them. The sample lists some 2,200 clones; around 75% were seen once. Tumor samples were obtained before definitive surgery or chemotherapy. The sample was tumor tissue. The source of these receptors is a human donor with high-grade serous ovarian cancer.

This chain connects TRBV4-3 to TRBJ1-4; D may be TRBD1 (5 bases). V lost 0 bases, J lost 2 bases, and 7 bases lay in between. Germline CDR1 reads LGHNA; CDR2 reads YSLEER. This CDR3 is built from 15 residues. CDR3 protein: CASSQEGQTNEKLFF. The CDR3 nucleotides read TGCGCCAGCAGCCAAGAGGGGCAGACTAATGAAAAACTGTTTTTT.

The rearrangement joins TRBV15 to TRBJ1-1; D possibly corresponds to TRBD1 (5 bases). The CDR3 is made up of 15 amino acids. Deletions cut 0 bases from V and 6 bases from J, with 14 bases between. Germline V gives CDR1 LNHNV, CDR2 YYDKDF (reference sequence). This CDR3 is CATSRDSGGGSEAFF. CDR3 nucleotides: TGTGCCACCAGCAGAGATTCCGGGGGAGGGTCTGAAGCTTTCTTT. Full variable domain (remainder filled in from reference TRBV15 and TRBJ1-1): DAMVIQNPRYQVTQFGKPVTLSCSQTLNHNVMYWYQQKSSQAPKLLFHYYDKDFNNEADTPDNFQSRRPNTSFCFLDIRSPGLGDTAMYLCATSRDSGGGSEAFFGQGTRLTVV.

This clone was detected only a few times. The CDR3 sequence is CASASDRNQPQHF. The DNA for the CDR3 is TGTGCCAGCGCCTCGGACAGAAATCAGCCCCAGCATTTT. The J gene is TRBJ1-5, the V gene TRBV6-5; tentatively, D is TRBD1 (6 bases). Germline lookup yields CDR1 MNHEY and CDR2 SVGAGI. Trimming shortened V by 8 bases and J by 4 bases, and 12 bases separated the two germline ends. This CDR3 is 13 amino acids long.

This chain links TRBV7-2 with TRBJ1-2; 8 nucleotides agree with TRBD1. Losses at the gene ends were 5 bases for V and 8 bases for J; bases not matched to a gene: 16. The germline V gene encodes CDR1 SGHTA and CDR2 FQGNSA. The length of the CDR3 is 16 residues. The CDR3 spells CASSQRRTGMEGGYTF. The CDR3 bases are TGTGCCAGCAGCCAAAGACGGACAGGGATGGAGGGGGGCTACACCTTC.

This chain connects TRBV4-3 to TRBJ2-3, with a weak D call TRBD2 (5 bases). Germline V gene sequence: CDR1 LGHNA, CDR2 YSLEER. V was clipped by 4 bases and J by 2 bases, with 13 bases between them. This CDR3 spans 15 amino acids. CDR3 sequence: CASSRATRDTDTQYF. The CDR3 nucleotides are TGCGCCAGCAGCCGCGCTACTAGGGACACAGATACGCAGTATTTT.

V usage is TRBV7-8 and J usage is TRBJ2-1; D is possibly TRBD1 (5 bases). Germline CDR1 is SGHVS and CDR2 is FQNEAQ. V gave up 4 bases and J gave up 3 bases, with 13 bases separating them. This CDR3 spans 15 amino acids. CDR3 nucleotide sequence: TGTGCCAGCAGCTCACCCCTAGACAGCTACAATGAGCAGTTCTTC. Protein sequence: CASSSPLDSYNEQFF. Using reference TRBV7-8 and TRBJ2-1 for the parts outside the CDR3, the full variable domain is GAGVSQSPRYKVAKRGQDVALRCDPISGHVSLFWYQQALGQGPEFLTYFQNEAQLDKSGLPSDRFFAERPEGSVSTLKIQRTQQEDSAVYLCASSSPLDSYNEQFFGPGTRLTVL.

The chain is built from TRBV15 and TRBJ1-3; 7 nucleotides match TRBD1. Germline values: CDR1 LNHNV, CDR2 YYDKDF (reference sequence). V lost 0 bases to trimming and J lost 3 bases; unmatched junction nucleotides: 8. This CDR3 spans 17 amino acids. The CDR3 sequence: CATSRDDRVRVGNTIYF. Here the CDR3 DNA reads TGTGCCACCAGCAGAGATGACAGGGTGAGGGTTGGAAACACCATATATTTT. The full variable domain, completed using reference TRBV15 and TRBJ1-3, is DAMVIQNPRYQVTQFGKPVTLSCSQTLNHNVMYWYQQKSSQAPKLLFHYYDKDFNNEADTPDNFQSRRPNTSFCFLDIRSPGLGDTAMYLCATSRDDRVRVGNTIYFGEGSWLTVV.

The V gene is TRBV6-6, the J gene TRBJ1-2; 11 bases line up with TRBD1. V trimming: 6 bases; J trimming: 3 bases; junction bases outside the gene matches: 9. The length of the CDR3 is 16 residues. Germline V gives CDR1 MNHNY, CDR2 SVGAGI (reference sequence). In DNA, the CDR3 is TGTGCCAGCAGCTCCGATGGACAGGGGGCTGACTATGGCTACACCTTC. Residues: CASSSDGQGADYGYTF.

In this sample, this clone turned up once. The chain is built from TRBV7-9 and TRBJ1-1; D not certain. CDR1 is SEHNR and CDR2 is FQNEAQ in the germline V gene (reference sequence). The V and J ends lost 5 bases and 1 base respectively, with 11 bases between them. The CDR3 is 14 residues long. The CDR3 DNA is TGTGCCAGCAGCACCCTACGAGAGAACACTGAAGCTTTCTTT. Translating it yields CASSTLRENTEAFF.

In nucleotides, the CDR3 is TGTGCCAGTTCGCCTCAGGGGGTTAAGAACACTGAAGCTTTCTTT. Amino acids: CASSPQGVKNTEAFF. The chain combines TRBV19 with TRBJ1-1; the match to TRBD1 covers 7 bases. Germline V gene lookup returns CDR1 LNHDA and CDR2 SQIVND (reference sequence). This CDR3 contains 15 residues. The ends lost 8 bases at V and 1 base at J; junction bases unmatched: 10.